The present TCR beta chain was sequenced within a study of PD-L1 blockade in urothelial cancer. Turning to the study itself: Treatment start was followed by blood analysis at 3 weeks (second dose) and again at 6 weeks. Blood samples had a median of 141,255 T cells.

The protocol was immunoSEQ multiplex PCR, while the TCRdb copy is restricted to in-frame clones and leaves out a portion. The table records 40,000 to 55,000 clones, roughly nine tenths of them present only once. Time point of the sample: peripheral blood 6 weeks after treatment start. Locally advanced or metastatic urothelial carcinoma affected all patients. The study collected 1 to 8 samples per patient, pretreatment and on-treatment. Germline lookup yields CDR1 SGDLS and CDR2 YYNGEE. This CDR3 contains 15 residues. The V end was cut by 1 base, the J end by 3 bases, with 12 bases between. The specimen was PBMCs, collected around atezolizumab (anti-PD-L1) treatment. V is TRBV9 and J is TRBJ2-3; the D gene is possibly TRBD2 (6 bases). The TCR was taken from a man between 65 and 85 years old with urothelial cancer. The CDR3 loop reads CASSVSGRRTDTQYF. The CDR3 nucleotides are TGTGCCAGCAGCGTATCAGGGAGGCGGACAGATACGCAGTATTTT.